The 26 T cell receptor beta chains listed next were all sequenced from one sample in a study of T-cell reconstitution after alpha-beta-depleted transplantation in children. Preparation of the TCRbeta library involved a method that used unique molecular identifiers. Using its own MiXCR run on the PCR reads, TCRdb lists one record per CDR3 protein. The sample lists under 750,000 distinct CDR3 sequences; under 30% were seen once. The specimen comprised PBMCs, mostly from graft donor cells, sampled 360 days after TCRalphabeta/CD19-depleted stem cell transplant. The origin of the receptors is a boy younger than two who had a stem cell transplant for acute myeloid leukemia, so the T cells may come from the graft donor.

The DNA for the CDR3 is TGTGCCAGCTCACACGGCGCCGGGAACTCTGGAAACACCATATATTTT. Its translation: CASSHGAGNSGNTIYF. The chain has TRBV18 and TRBJ1-3; D not resolved. V dropped 4 bases and J dropped 0 bases, with 13 bases sitting between them. The CDR3 runs to 16 residues. Germline CDR1 and CDR2: KGHSH and LQKENI.

The chain has TRBV25-1 and TRBJ1-3; D not resolved. V lost 6 bases and J 0 bases, leaving 12 bases between the germline ends. This CDR3 comprises 15 residues. From germline, CDR1 is MGHDK and CDR2 SYGVNS. The CDR3 reads CASRSLADSGNTIYF. The CDR3 nucleotides read TGTGCCAGCAGATCACTGGCGGACTCTGGAAACACCATATATTTT.

Notes on this clonotype: The CDR3 end shows no conserved phenylalanine or tryptophan, and so a read error is likely. This chain connects TRBV13 to TRBJ1-1, with 9 bases that match TRBD1. This CDR3 has 16 amino acids. With 3 bases clipped from V and 3 bases from J, the junction kept 8 bases outside the gene matches. CDR1 PRHDT and CDR2 FYEKMQ come from the germline V gene (reference sequence). Here the CDR3 DNA reads TGTGCCAGCAGCTTCGAGCCTAGGACAGGGGACACTGAAGCTTTCGTT. Protein: CASSFEPRTGDTEAFV.

The V call is TRBV6-5, the J call TRBJ2-2; no clear D. Trimming removed 0 bases at V and 10 bases at J, with 6 bases between. Germline V gives CDR1 MNHEY, CDR2 SVGAGI. This CDR3 is 12 amino acids long. CDR3 in amino acids: CASSYSGEELFF. The CDR3 nucleotides are TGTGCCAGCAGTTACTCTGGGGAGGAGCTGTTTTTT.

The chain has TRBV12-3 or TRBV12-4 and TRBJ2-1, with 9 bases aligning to TRBD2. Trimming at V came to 1 base and at J to 12 bases, leaving 19 bases not matched to a gene. This CDR3 spans 18 amino acids. The CDR3 sequence is CASSLDLSGLALLRGQFF. CDR3 sequence (DNA): TGTGCCAGCAGTTTAGATCTATCGGGACTAGCACTCCTCAGGGGGCAGTTCTTC.

In its sample, this clonotype was seen many times. The CDR3 DNA follows: TGTGCCAGCAGTTTAGGTTTGGGCGGGGACGAGCAGTACGTC. This encodes CASSLGLGGDEQYV. This sequence joins TRBV28 and TRBJ2-7; a weak D match, TRBD2 (6 bases). V was clipped by 2 bases and J by 5 bases, with 13 bases between them. The CDR3 runs to 14 residues. Germline V CDR1 and CDR2: MDHEN, SYDVKM.

This clonotype has ten or more counts. V gene TRBV29-1 combines with J gene TRBJ2-7; D may be TRBD1 (6 bases). CDR1 and CDR2 from the germline V gene are SQVTM and ANQGSEA. This CDR3 spans 16 amino acids. Trimming took 5 bases from V and 4 from J, leaving 24 bases between them. CDR3 sequence (DNA): TGCAGCGTTTGGTACAGGGCGACGGGATACTCTTACGAGCAGTACTTC. Protein sequence: CSVWYRATGYSYEQYF.

This clonotype was seen at least ten times. The chain recombines TRBV24-1 with TRBJ2-1, with TRBD2 matching over 8 bases. The V gene's germline CDR1 is KGHDR and CDR2 SFDVKD. Trimming removed 5 bases from V and 9 bases from J; junction bases left unmatched: 8. CDR3 size: 14 residues. The CDR3 loop reads CATSAPRGVGEQFF. The CDR3 DNA is TGTGCCACCAGTGCTCCGCGGGGGGTGGGTGAGCAGTTCTTC.

The chain couples TRBV12-3 or TRBV12-4 to TRBJ2-5, with a possible D match to TRBD1 (5 bases). Trimming cost V 3 bases and J 5 bases, with 10 bases left between them. The CDR3 extends over 13 amino acids. Written as DNA, the CDR3 is TGTGCCAGCAGTTTTTGGGGCCGGGAGACCCAGTACTTC. This codes for CASSFWGRETQYF.

About this clonotype: Compared with germline, one end of the junction differs, possibly owing to a read error. V usage is TRBV4-2 and J usage is TRBJ2-2; tentatively, D is TRBD2 (6 bases). This CDR3 is built from 13 residues. Germline CDR1 is LGHNA and CDR2 is YNFKEQ. The CDR3 DNA reads as TGTGCCAGCAGCCAAGATCCAGGCGGGGAGCTGTTTTTC. Translating it yields CASSQDPGGELFF.

The table lists this clonotype with many counts. The chain carries TRBV2 and TRBJ2-7, with no clear D. Germline loops: CDR1 SNHLY, CDR2 FYNNEI. Trimming took 4 bases from V and 3 from J, leaving 10 bases between them. The CDR3 covers 13 residues. The CDR3 DNA sequence: TGTGCCAGCAGTGCGGACGGCCTCTACGAGCAGTACGTC. Translation gives CASSADGLYEQYV.

CDR3 coding DNA: TGTGCCAGCAGTTCGGGGGCTGGGTACGAGCAGTACGTC. It is translated as CASSSGAGYEQYV. The chain employs TRBV28 and TRBJ2-7; D is perhaps TRBD1 or TRBD2 (6 bases each). Germline V gene data show CDR1 as MDHEN and CDR2 as SYDVKM. The CDR3 length is 13 residues. Trimming pared 4 bases from V and 4 bases from J, leaving 11 bases between.

The chain uses TRBV7-2 and TRBJ2-7; tentatively, D is TRBD2 (6 bases). V dropped 1 base and J dropped 5 bases, with 12 bases sitting between them. Looked up from germline, CDR1 is SGHTA and CDR2 is FQGNSA. The CDR3 runs 14 residues. This CDR3 reads CASSLGLASDEQYF. Here the CDR3 DNA reads TGTGCCAGCAGCTTAGGCCTAGCTAGCGACGAGCAGTACTTC.

This clonotype showed up just a few times. J is TRBJ2-3 and V is TRBV6-5, with D uncertain. Germline values: CDR1 MNHEY, CDR2 SVGAGI. The CDR3 loop spans 15 amino acids. V lost 2 bases and J 1 base, leaving 10 bases between the germline ends. The CDR3 region is CASSYLHSGTDTQYF. CDR3 nucleotides: TGTGCCAGCAGTTACCTTCACAGTGGCACAGATACGCAGTATTTT.

This CDR3 is CSARDTSGQGAGNTIYF. CDR3 DNA: TGCAGTGCTAGAGACACGTCGGGACAGGGGGCTGGAAACACCATATATTTT. The chain couples TRBV20-1 to TRBJ1-3; the match to TRBD1 covers 11 bases. CDR1 DFQATT and CDR2 SNEGSKA come from the germline V gene (reference sequence). CDR3 size: 17 residues. Germline trimming cut 0 bases from V and 2 bases from J; bases unmatched to any gene: 6.

V gene TRBV29-1 combines with J gene TRBJ1-2; D may be TRBD1 (5 bases). V lost 4 bases, J lost 6 bases, and 9 bases lay in between. CDR1 SQVTM and CDR2 ANQGSEA come from the germline V gene. The CDR3 runs to 11 residues. CDR3 bases: TGCAGCGTTGGGGGGAGGGATGGCTACACCTTC. As protein: CSVGGRDGYTF. The full variable domain, its missing parts supplied by reference TRBV29-1 and TRBJ1-2, is SAVISQKPSRDICQRGTSLTIQCQVDSQVTMMFWYRQQPGQSLTLIATANQGSEATYESGFVIDKFPISRPNLTFSTLTVSNMSPEDSSIYLCSVGGRDGYTFGSGTRLTVV.

This clonotype came up many times. Here the CDR3 DNA reads TGTGCCACCAGTGATGCTCCGGGACAGGGGGTGGCAAACTATGGCTACACCTTC. Its translation is CATSDAPGQGVANYGYTF. The chain has TRBV24-1 and TRBJ1-2, with 11 positions matching TRBD1. Per the germline V gene, CDR1 is KGHDR and CDR2 is SFDVKD. The CDR3 length is 18 residues. V dropped 3 bases and J dropped 2; count of bases not matched to a gene: 10.

This clonotype was recorded at least ten times. This chain uses TRBV28 with TRBJ2-3, with TRBD1 matching 7 bases. The trim removed 5 bases at V and 1 base at J, leaving 9 bases unmatched. CDR1 MDHEN and CDR2 SYDVKM come from the germline V gene. The CDR3 extends over 16 amino acids. CDR3 coding DNA: TGTGCCAGCAGTCCCCTAAGGGGGCCCCGCACAGATACGCAGTATTTT. This sequence encodes CASSPLRGPRTDTQYF.

This clonotype was seen a few times. The chain couples TRBV20-1 to TRBJ1-1, with TRBD1 matching 8 bases. The CDR3 covers 15 residues. With V trimmed by 3 bases and J by 5 bases, 11 bases remained unmatched. Germline-derived CDR1 and CDR2 are DFQATT and SNEGSKA (reference sequence). The DNA for the CDR3 is TGCAGTGCTAGTCCCAGGACAGGGTGGAATACTGAAGCTTTCTTT. It encodes CSASPRTGWNTEAFF.

This clonotype was found a few times. V usage is TRBV12-3 or TRBV12-4 and J usage is TRBJ2-3; TRBD2 is a possible D gene (5 bases). The CDR3 is 14 residues long. Trimming cost V 7 bases and J 2 bases, with 13 bases left between them. The CDR3 region has the DNA TGTGCCAGCAACCCTCGGACTCTCACAGATACGCAGTATTTT. This translates into CASNPRTLTDTQYF.

This rearrangement joins TRBV24-1 to TRBJ2-3; the D is unclear. The CDR3 length is 13 residues. V was shortened by 8 bases and J by 3 bases, with 11 bases between the two germline ends. Germline V CDR1 and CDR2: KGHDR, SFDVKD. CDR3 protein: CATKGDRTDTQYF. In nucleotides, the CDR3 is TGTGCCACCAAAGGAGATCGGACAGATACGCAGTATTTT.

This clonotype was seen ten or more times. This chain uses TRBV9 with TRBJ2-1, with D possibly called TRBD1 or TRBD2 (6 bases each). The CDR3 is 15 amino acids. Germline lookup yields CDR1 SGDLS and CDR2 YYNGEE. Trimming stripped 4 bases from V and 6 bases from J, with 17 bases between. The CDR3 loop reads CASSPHGGLSNEQFF. The CDR3 DNA reads as TGTGCCAGCAGCCCCCACGGGGGCCTTAGCAATGAGCAGTTCTTC.

This clonotype has more than one count but fewer than ten. The chain joins TRBV20-1 to TRBJ2-1, with D possibly being TRBD2 (5 bases). V was trimmed by 5 bases and J by 6 bases, leaving 20 bases between them. CDR1 and CDR2 from the germline V gene are DFQATT and SNEGSKA (reference sequence). There are 15 residues in the CDR3. The CDR3 DNA is TGCAGTGCTCCCGCTAGCCCAGCGGAGGTCAATGAGCAGTTCTTC. It translates to CSAPASPAEVNEQFF.

In this sample, this clonotype turned up many times. J is TRBJ2-1 and V is TRBV29-1; D gene ambiguous. This CDR3 has 11 amino acids. V was trimmed by 4 bases and J by 4 bases, leaving 5 bases between them. Germline CDR1 reads SQVTM; CDR2 reads ANQGSEA. The CDR3 here is CSVAGYNEQFF. DNA of the CDR3: TGCAGCGTTGCCGGTTACAATGAGCAGTTCTTC.

The rearrangement uses TRBV24-1 and TRBJ2-7; no reliable D call. The length of the CDR3 is 14 residues. Germline CDR1 reads KGHDR; CDR2 reads SFDVKD. V was cut by 7 bases and J by 2 bases, with 14 bases left in between. CDR3 sequence reads: CATSTGRIPYEQYF. CDR3 coding DNA: TGTGCCACCAGCACCGGACGGATACCCTACGAGCAGTACTTC.

This clonotype was detected only a few times. DNA of the CDR3: TGCAGCGGATTAGCGGGGGGGCCCACCGGGGAGCTGTTTTTT. Residues: CSGLAGGPTGELFF. This sequence joins TRBV29-1 and TRBJ2-2, with 11 nucleotides matching TRBD2. CDR3 length: 14 residues. The germline CDR1 and CDR2 sequences are SQVTM and ANQGSEA. V was clipped by 7 bases and J by 4 bases; unmatched bases: 5.